This T cell receptor beta chain was recovered during a study of OX40 agonist ivuxolimab in advanced cancers. At the level of the study: Cancers in dose escalation were hepatocellular, melanoma, renal cell and head and neck. Of the participants, 35% to 50% had some prior anti-PD-1, anti-PD-L1 or anti-CTLA-4 therapy, which was allowed.

As regards this clone: Its antigen is as yet unknown.

Produced via immunoSEQ multiplex PCR; TCRdb's table is partial and in-frame only. Of around 67,000 clones in the sample, 70% to 90% were seen once. The CDR3 is made up of 14 amino acids. CDR1 and CDR2 from the germline V gene are SGHTA and FQGNSA. V lost 5 bases and J 1 base, leaving 10 bases between the germline ends. Study-level findings and limits: The work left the antigen specificity of expanded peripheral T cells undetermined. Some patients who did not respond also had low normalized T-cell clonal expansion.

This sequence originates from an adult with an advanced solid tumor such as melanoma, head and neck, liver or kidney cancer. The rearrangement joins TRBV7-2 to TRBJ2-3; D unclear. The starting material was CD4+ or CD8+ T cells sorted from blood, obtained in a trial of the OX40 agonist ivuxolimab. The CDR3 spells CASSLFSGTDTQYF. CDR3 nucleotide sequence: TGTGCCAGCAGCCTTTTTTCCGGCACAGATACGCAGTATTTT. Looking up the rest from reference TRBV7-2 and TRBJ2-3 gives the full variable domain: GAGVSQSPSNKVTEKGKDVELRCDPISGHTALYWYRQSLGQGLEFLIYFQGNSAPDKSGLPSDRFSAERTGGSVSTLTIQRTQQEDSAVYLCASSLFSGTDTQYFGPGTRLTVL.